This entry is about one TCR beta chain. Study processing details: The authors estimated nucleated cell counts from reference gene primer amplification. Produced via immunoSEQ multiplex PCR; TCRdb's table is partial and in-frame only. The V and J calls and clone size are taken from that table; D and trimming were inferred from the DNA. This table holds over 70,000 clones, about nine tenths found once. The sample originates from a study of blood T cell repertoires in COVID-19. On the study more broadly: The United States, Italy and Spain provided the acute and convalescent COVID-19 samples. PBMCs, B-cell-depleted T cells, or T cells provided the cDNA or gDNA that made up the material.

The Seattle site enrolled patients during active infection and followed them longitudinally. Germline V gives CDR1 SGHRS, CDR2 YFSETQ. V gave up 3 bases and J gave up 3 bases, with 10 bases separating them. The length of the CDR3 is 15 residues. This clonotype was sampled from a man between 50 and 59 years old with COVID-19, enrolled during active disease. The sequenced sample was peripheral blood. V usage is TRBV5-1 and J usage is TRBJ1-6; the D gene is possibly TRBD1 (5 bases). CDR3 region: CASSSGGIYNSPLHF. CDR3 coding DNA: TGCGCCAGCAGCTCGGGGGGGATCTATAATTCACCCCTCCACTTT.